This T cell receptor (beta chain) originates from a study of blood T cell repertoires in COVID-19. The germline V gene encodes CDR1 MNHEY and CDR2 SVGAGI. The V end was cut by 6 bases, the J end by 10 bases, with 16 bases between. CDR3 size: 14 residues. In the original analysis: Using reference gene primer amplification, nucleated cell counts were estimated. Here immunoSEQ multiplex PCR was the method, and the copy in TCRdb shows in-frame clones only, minus some. The DNA gave D and trimming, while V, J and clone size come from that table. Of some 200,000 clones listed, roughly 90% were seen once; the top ten hold 2% to 2.5%.

The sequence was collected from a woman aged 25 to 39 who had recovered from COVID-19. The sample was PBMCs or T cells enriched from blood (not recorded which). The chain employs TRBV6-5 and TRBJ1-6; maybe TRBD1 (6 bases). The DNA for the CDR3 is TGTGCCAGCAGACGAAACCCACAGGGATCACCCCTCCACTTT. This translates into CASRRNPQGSPLHF.